The source of this T cell receptor (beta chain) is a study of vaccination and CD4 T cells after COVID-19 (dated by TCRdb to the early 2020s). General notes on the study: Convalescent patients had a positive SARS-CoV-2 result on nasal swab PCR, and of these patients, nine had mild disease and one had severe disease. The convalescent cohort included six males and four females, with two Hispanic individuals, seven Caucasians, two Asians and one multiracial person. Participants received two doses of either the Pfizer-BioNTech BNT162b2 vaccine (n=8) or the Moderna mRNA-1273 vaccine (n=2). Post-COVID blood samples were collected from convalescent patients a median of approximately 93 days after diagnosis, with a range of about 30 to 161 days. The time from the second vaccine dose to post-vaccine blood sampling had a median of around 72 days and ranged from roughly 13 to 241 days. Overlapping spike peptide pools from SARS-CoV-2 and from the common cold coronaviruses HCoV-NL63, HCoV-OC43 and HCoV-229E were used as culture stimuli. Control cultures used a CEFX viral epitope pool as positive control, an HIV-1 Nef peptide pool as negative control, or no peptide. In 10 COVID-19 convalescent patients and a handful of infection-naive healthy vaccine recipients, researchers compared the spike-specific CD4+ TCR repertoire from before mRNA vaccination with the repertoire from after. The research as a whole found: In convalescent patients, a median around 84% of post-vaccine SARS-CoV-2-reactive clones were detected only after vaccination, and vaccine-specific priming was suggested by this finding. Although the median number of SARS-CoV-2-reactive clonotypes went up from fewer than 25 after infection to 38 after vaccination, the increase was not significant. Of the vaccine-specific clones found in convalescent patients, nearly all (304 of 307) were mono-reactive for SARS-CoV-2 spike instead of being cross-reactive with common cold coronaviruses. The number of convalescent patients in the study was relatively small, and the study did not examine early timepoints following natural infection.

Explained via the paper, the treatment or condition label denotes: roughly nine-day PBMC culture with coronavirus spike peptide pools or control peptides (ViraFEST assay). The ViraFEST assay, used in the study, expanded antigen-specific T cells with peptide pools and then identified the expanded clonotypes through TCR sequencing. The positive SARS-CoV-2 PCR tests of the convalescent patients were dated from March to December 2020, before the Alpha, Beta and Delta variants emerged in the United States. About 1.8 million PBMCs per well were cultured in IMDM with 5% human AB serum and 7.5 to 10 IU/ml IL-2, plus 10 ug/ml peptide pools. Half of the culture medium was replaced with fresh IL-2-containing medium on days 3 and 7. CD4+ T cells were isolated after 10 days of culture through negative selection using the EasySep CD4+ T cell isolation kit. Ficoll-Paque Plus gradient centrifugation was used to isolate PBMCs from whole blood, and the isolated PBMCs were then either used fresh or cryopreserved at -140C. Culture conditions were generally each tested in triplicate wells.

This clonotype is regarded as medium-sized (0.01 to 0.1%). Its antigen target is currently unknown. It has no much larger one-base neighbor in the sample; base qualities were not kept. Libraries were prepared through PCR. At the Johns Hopkins FTIC core, DNA from the cultured CD4+ T cells underwent TCR sequencing with the Oncomine TCR Beta short-read assay. The QIAamp micro DNA kit was used to extract genomic DNA from the cultured CD4+ T cells. Oncomine TCR Beta libraries from cultured CD4+ T cells were pooled with unique dual indexes and sequenced on an Illumina iSeq 100. In the original analysis: Non-productive sequences were filtered out, and CDR3s that did not start with C, did not end with F or W, or were shorter than 7 amino acids were discarded. Antigen-specific clonotypes were identified with the MANAFEST web application by comparing peptide-stimulated wells with reference and other culture wells. An FDR below 0.05, an odds ratio above 5, and a productive frequency above 0.1% in at least two of three replicate wells were required for clones to be considered positive. Cross-reactive clonotypes were defined as significantly expanded in both SARS-CoV-2 spike wells and at least one common cold coronavirus spike condition. Levenshtein distances (stringdist) and unrooted phylogenetic trees (ape) in R version 3.6.1 were used to assess CDR3 homology. Starting from the raw public reads, TCRdb applied fastp trimming at Q25, assembled clones with MiXCR and retained in-frame beta chains. When rows share a CDR3 protein, they turn into one entry using the most common DNA and genes. None of the V and J calls come from the authors' own analysis; TCRdb made them. The sample table shows 15,000 to 25,000 distinct CDR3 sequences, and roughly half are seen once. The top ten clones comprise 7.4% of the sample.

Taken from cysteine to phenylalanine, the CDR3 has 21 residues. The read is trimmed to its CDR3 DNA, 63 bases read in frame from base 1. V and J are trimmed by 3 bases and 7 bases, and the gene matches miss 24 bases of the junction. The TCR was taken from a human donor who had recovered from COVID-19. The chain is assembled from TRBV12-3 or TRBV12-4 and TRBJ1-5; the junction holds 10 bases that match TRBD1. The sequencing sample was made of CD4+ T cells from blood, cultured in vitro. The sequenced DNA is TGTGCCAGCAGTTTCCGGTCTCCCCTCCGGGACAGGGGTATGTACGGGCAGCCCCAGCATTTT. Protein translation: CASSFRSPLRDRGMYGQPQHF.